These 8 T cell receptor beta chains share one sample of origin, sequenced in a study of cytomegalovirus exposure and HLA in healthy donors. The PCR used 60 Vbeta and 13 Jbeta primers. Repertoires were generated with immunoSEQ multiplex PCR, while TCRdb's copy carries only in-frame clones and drops some. This sample has about 130,000 clones; about 82% occur once, and the top ten carry 1.8%. Material: PBMCs. These receptors all stem from a female donor in good health and CMV-seropositive.

The chain carries TRBV9 and TRBJ1-2, with D maybe TRBD1 (6 bases). CDR3 length: 15 amino acids. Between the trimmed V and J ends, which lost 0 bases and 6 bases, there was a span of 15 bases. Germline assignment: CDR1 SGDLS and CDR2 YYNGEE. The CDR3 sequence: CASSVDVGGGDGYTF. In DNA form, the CDR3 reads TGTGCCAGCAGCGTAGATGTAGGGGGTGGAGATGGCTACACCTTC.

The CDR3 is CASSIFGGPNEQFF. As DNA, the CDR3 is TGTGCCAGTAGTATCTTCGGGGGACCCAATGAGCAGTTCTTC. J is TRBJ2-1 and V is TRBV19; D perhaps matches TRBD2 (6 bases). Germline CDR1 reads LNHDA; CDR2 reads SQIVND (reference sequence). This CDR3 comprises 14 residues. V was pared by 3 bases and J by 6 bases, with 12 bases between.

The rearrangement links TRBV5-1 to TRBJ2-7; TRBD1 aligns across 7 bases. J lost 2 bases, V lost 4 bases, and 3 bases had no gene match. CDR3 length: 13 residues. Germline CDR1 is SGHRS and CDR2 is YFSETQ. The CDR3 region has the DNA TGCGCCAGCAGCCTACAGGGGACCTACGAGCAGTACTTC. It codes for CASSLQGTYEQYF.

This chain links TRBV9 with TRBJ1-2; 9 bases are shared with TRBD1. In germline, CDR1 is SGDLS, CDR2 YYNGEE. The CDR3 loop spans 15 amino acids. With 4 bases clipped from V and 3 bases from J, the junction kept 7 bases outside the gene matches. This CDR3 reads CASSPMDRGDYGYTF. The DNA of the CDR3 is TGTGCCAGCAGCCCAATGGACAGGGGCGACTATGGCTACACCTTC.

The chain joins TRBV2 to TRBJ1-1; no firm D call. V was trimmed by 0 bases and J by 5 bases, leaving 10 bases between them. The CDR3 extends over 14 amino acids. Germline CDR1 reads SNHLY; CDR2 reads FYNNEI. The CDR3 reads CASSEALIQTEAFF. DNA of the CDR3: TGTGCCAGCAGTGAAGCGCTTATACAGACTGAAGCTTTCTTT.

This clone was seen more than once but under ten times. This sequence joins TRBV5-6 and TRBJ1-6; D possibly corresponds to TRBD1 (5 bases). V gave up 4 bases and J gave up 0 bases, with 14 bases separating them. Germline V gene sequence: CDR1 SGHDT, CDR2 YYEEEE. CDR3 length: 17 residues. DNA for the CDR3: TGTGCCAGCAGCCTGGGACTCCAATCCTCCTATAATTCACCCCTCCACTTT. It codes for CASSLGLQSSYNSPLHF. Filled out from reference TRBV5-6 and TRBJ1-6, the complete variable domain reads DAGVTQSPTHLIKTRGQQVTLRCSPKSGHDTVSWYQQALGQGPQFIFQYYEEEERQRGNFPDRFSGHQFPNYSSELNVNALLLGDSALYLCASSLGLQSSYNSPLHFGNGTRLTVT.

CDR3 sequence: CASSETGPYEQYF. Here the CDR3 DNA reads TGTGCCAGCAGTGAAACGGGTCCCTACGAGCAGTACTTC. The chain carries TRBV6-1 and TRBJ2-7; D remains ambiguous. This CDR3 region has 13 residues. Trimming removed 2 bases at V and 2 bases at J, with 7 bases between. Germline CDR1 MNHNS, CDR2 SASEGT.

The V call is TRBV30, the J call TRBJ2-1, with TRBD2 matching over 10 bases. CDR1 is GTSNPN and CDR2 is SVGIG in the germline V gene (reference sequence). The CDR3 spans 18 residues. V shed 2 bases, J shed 6 bases, and the junction held 16 bases outside the gene matches. The CDR3 region is CAWSRARTSGGGVNEQFF. CDR3 coding DNA: TGTGCCTGGAGTCGGGCAAGGACTAGCGGAGGAGGGGTCAATGAGCAGTTCTTC.